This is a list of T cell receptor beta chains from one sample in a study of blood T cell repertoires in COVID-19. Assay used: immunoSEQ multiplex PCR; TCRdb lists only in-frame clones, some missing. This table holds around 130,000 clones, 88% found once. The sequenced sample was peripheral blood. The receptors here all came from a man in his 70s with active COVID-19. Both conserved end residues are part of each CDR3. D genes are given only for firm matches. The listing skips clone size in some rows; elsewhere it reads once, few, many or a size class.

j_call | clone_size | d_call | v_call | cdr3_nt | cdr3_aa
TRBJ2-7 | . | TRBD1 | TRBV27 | TGTGCCAGCAGTTCTTATAGGGACAGGGCGAGCGAGCAGTACTTC | CASSSYRDRASEQYF
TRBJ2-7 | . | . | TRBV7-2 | TGTGCCAGCAGCCCCCGACTAGTAAGCAACGAGCAGTACTTC | CASSPRLVSNEQYF
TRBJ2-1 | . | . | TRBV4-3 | TGCGCCAGCAGCCAAGTCCTCACAGGGGGGGGTTACAATGAGCAGTTCTTC | CASSQVLTGGGYNEQFF
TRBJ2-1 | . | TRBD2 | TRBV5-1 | TGCGCCAGCAGCGCAGCGGGAGGGCCCGGAGAGCAGTTCTTC | CASSAAGGPGEQFF
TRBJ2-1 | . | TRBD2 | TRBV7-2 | TGTGCCAGCAGCTTAGGCGCGGGAGTCGGCGATGAGCAGTTCTTC | CASSLGAGVGDEQFF
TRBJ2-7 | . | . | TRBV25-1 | TGTGCCAGCAGGAGGGGACAAGTATACGAGCAGTACTTC | CASRRGQVYEQYF
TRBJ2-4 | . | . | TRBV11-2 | TGTGCCAGCAGCCCGACTTTAGCCAAAAACATTCAGTACTTC | CASSPTLAKNIQYF
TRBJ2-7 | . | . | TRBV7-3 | TGTGCCAGCAGCTTAAAAGGGGGGGGAGGGCAGGGGTTACACGAGCAGTACTTC | CASSLKGGGGQGLHEQYF
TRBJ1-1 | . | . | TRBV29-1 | TGCAGCGTTGAAGTTTGGCAGGGGTATGAAGCTTTCTTT | CSVEVWQGYEAFF
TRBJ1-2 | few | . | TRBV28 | TGTGCCAGCAGTGCCCCGACAGCCTACTATGGCTACACCTTC | CASSAPTAYYGYTF
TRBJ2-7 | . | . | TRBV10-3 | TGTGCCATAGCGGACGGGGGAGCCTACGAGCAGTACTTC | CAIADGGAYEQYF
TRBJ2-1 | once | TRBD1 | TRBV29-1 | TGCAGCGTTGAAGGGAGGACAGGTGGGGCCTTTATTGATGAGCAGTTCTTC | CSVEGRTGGAFIDEQFF
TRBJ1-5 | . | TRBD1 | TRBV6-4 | TGTGCCAGCAGTCACCAGTGGACAGGGCGTAGCAATCAGCCCCAGCATTTT | CASSHQWTGRSNQPQHF
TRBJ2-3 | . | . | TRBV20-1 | TGCAGTGCTAGCAATGGAGCTTTCGAGTATTTT | CSASNGAFEYF
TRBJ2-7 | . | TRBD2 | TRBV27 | TGTGCCAGCAGTTCCCGCGCGGGGGTCTCCTACGAGCAGTACTTC | CASSSRAGVSYEQYF
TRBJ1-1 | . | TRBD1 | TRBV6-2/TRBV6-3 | TGTGCCAGCAGTATAATCTTGGGACAGAGCTTGAACACTGAAGCTTTCTTT | CASSIILGQSLNTEAFF
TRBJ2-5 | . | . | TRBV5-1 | TGCGCCAGCAGCACTACAGGGCTGGAGACCCAGTACTTC | CASSTTGLETQYF
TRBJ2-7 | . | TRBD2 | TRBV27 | TGTGCCAGCAGTTTATCCGGGACTAGCGCGCACGAGCAGTACTTC | CASSLSGTSAHEQYF
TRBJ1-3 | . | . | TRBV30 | TGTGCCTGGAGTCCCATTCAGGTCATCTCTGGAAACACCATATATTTT | CAWSPIQVISGNTIYF
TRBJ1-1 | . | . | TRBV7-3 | TGTGCCAGCAGCCTCCTAACCCCTCAGAACACTGAAGCTTTCTTT | CASSLLTPQNTEAFF
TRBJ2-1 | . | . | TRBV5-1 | TGCGCCAGCAGCTTGAATCAACAGGGAAACGGGGAGCAGTTCTTC | CASSLNQQGNGEQFF
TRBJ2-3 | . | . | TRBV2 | TGTGCCAGCAGCGATAGCGGTAGGGTTTATCCAGATACGCAGTATTTT | CASSDSGRVYPDTQYF
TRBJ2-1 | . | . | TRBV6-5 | TGTGCCAGCAGCGCACTAGGGAGTGAGCAGTTCTTC | CASSALGSEQFF
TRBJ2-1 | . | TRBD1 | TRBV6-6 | TGTGCCAGCAGTTACGAGAGGACAGGGGCCAATGAGCAGTTCTTC | CASSYERTGANEQFF
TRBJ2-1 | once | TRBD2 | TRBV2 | TGTGCCAGCAGGGGGGAGGGTTCCTACAATGAGCAGTTCTTC | CASRGEGSYNEQFF
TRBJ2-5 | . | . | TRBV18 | TGTGCCAGCTCACCAACGGATAGCGGAGTTCCAGAGACCCAGTACTTC | CASSPTDSGVPETQYF
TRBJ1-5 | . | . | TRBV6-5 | TGTGCCAGCATTCAACAGGGAGGGGGGGTATCGCCCCAGCATTTT | CASIQQGGGVSPQHF
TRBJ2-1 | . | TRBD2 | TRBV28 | TGTGCCAGCAGTTTTCTTCGGGCTAGCGGGCCCAATGAGCAGTTCTTC | CASSFLRASGPNEQFF
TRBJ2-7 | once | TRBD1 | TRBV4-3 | TGCGCCAGCAGCCAAGATCGGATCGCAGGGGGCCACGAGCAGTACTTC | CASSQDRIAGGHEQYF
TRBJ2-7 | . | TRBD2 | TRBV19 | TGTGCCAGTAGTATTTCGGCTAGCGGGAGCTACGAGCAGTACTTC | CASSISASGSYEQYF
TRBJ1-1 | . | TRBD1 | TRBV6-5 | TGTGCCAGCAGTTCGCTACAGGGGAGGAACACTGAAGCTTTCTTT | CASSSLQGRNTEAFF
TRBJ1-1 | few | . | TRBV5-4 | TGTGCCAGCAGCCCAGGGGCTAGAAACACTGAAGCTTTCTTT | CASSPGARNTEAFF
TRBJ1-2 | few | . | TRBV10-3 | TGTGCCATCTCGGTGGACAGCTATGGCTACACCTTC | CAISVDSYGYTF
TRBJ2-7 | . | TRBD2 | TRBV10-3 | TGTGCCATCAGGGGGTTAGCGGGAGAGGTTTACGAGCAGTACTTC | CAIRGLAGEVYEQYF
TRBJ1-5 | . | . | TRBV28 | TGTGCCAGCAGTAGACAGGTGGACAATCAGCCCCAGCATTTT | CASSRQVDNQPQHF
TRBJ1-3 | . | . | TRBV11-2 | TGTGCCAGCAGCCGGACAGACTCTGGAAACACCATATATTTT | CASSRTDSGNTIYF
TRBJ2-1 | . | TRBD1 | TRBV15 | TGTGCCACCAGCGCCGGGACAGGGTGGTACAATGAGCAGTTCTTC | CATSAGTGWYNEQFF
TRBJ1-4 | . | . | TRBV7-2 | TGTGCCAGCAGCCCCGGACGTGGAGGTGAAAAACTGTTTTTT | CASSPGRGGEKLFF
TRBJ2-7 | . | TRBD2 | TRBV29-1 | TGCAGCGTATCAGCGGGAGGGACTCCGAACGAGCAGTACTTC | CSVSAGGTPNEQYF
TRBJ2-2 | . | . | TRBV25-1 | TGTGCCAGCAGTACCCCGGGGGCGAACACCGGGGAGCTGTTTTTT | CASSTPGANTGELFF
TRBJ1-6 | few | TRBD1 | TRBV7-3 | TGTGCCAGCAGCTTAACGAGGACAGGGTCTAATTCACCCCTCCACTTT | CASSLTRTGSNSPLHF
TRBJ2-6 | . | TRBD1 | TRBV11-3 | TGTGCCAGCAGCTTAGGGCCGGGACAGGGGGGCTCTGGGGCCAACGTCCTGACTTTC | CASSLGPGQGGSGANVLTF
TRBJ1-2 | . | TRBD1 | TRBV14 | TGTGCCAGCAGCCAATTACAGGGGACGTCCTATGGCTACACCTTC | CASSQLQGTSYGYTF
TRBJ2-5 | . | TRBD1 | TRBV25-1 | TGTGCCAGCAGTAGGCGGACAGGGCAGGAGACCCAGTACTTC | CASSRRTGQETQYF
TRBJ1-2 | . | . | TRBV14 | TGTGCCAGCAGCCAATTCCAGGTGTATGGCTACACCTTC | CASSQFQVYGYTF
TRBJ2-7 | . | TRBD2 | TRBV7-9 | TGTGCCAGCAGCTTAAGCGTGCGGGAGGACAGCGAGCAGTACTTC | CASSLSVREDSEQYF
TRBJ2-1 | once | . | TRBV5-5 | TGTGCCAGCAGCTTGACGGGGACAACCAATGAGCAGTTCTTC | CASSLTGTTNEQFF
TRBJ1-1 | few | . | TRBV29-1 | TGCAGCTACCCAGGACGGGGGAACACTGAAGCTTTCTTT | CSYPGRGNTEAFF
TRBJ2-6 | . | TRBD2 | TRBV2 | TGTGCCAGCAGTGTTTGGGACTACCGTGACTCTGGGGCCAACGTCCTGACTTTC | CASSVWDYRDSGANVLTF
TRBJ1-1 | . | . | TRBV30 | TGTGCCTGGAGTGGGGGGGGCGAAGCTTTCTTT | CAWSGGGEAFF
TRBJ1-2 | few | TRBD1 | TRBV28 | TGTGCCAGCAGTTTTTTGGAAAGATCGAAGGGGGCGGTGGAAGGCTACACCTTC | CASSFLERSKGAVEGYTF
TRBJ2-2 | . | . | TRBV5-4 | TGTGCCAGCAGCTTGGCTCAGGGTCTGAGGAGCGGGGAGCTGTTTTTT | CASSLAQGLRSGELFF
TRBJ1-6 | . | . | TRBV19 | TGTGCCAGTAGTATAGATCAGGGTGGTAATTCACCCCTCCACTTT | CASSIDQGGNSPLHF
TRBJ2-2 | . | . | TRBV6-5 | TGTGCCAGCAGCCGACTGTCCGGGGAGCTGTTTTTT | CASSRLSGELFF
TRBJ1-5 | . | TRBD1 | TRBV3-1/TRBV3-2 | TGTGCCAGCAGCCAAGGGGGGACAGGCAATCAGCCCCAGCATTTT | CASSQGGTGNQPQHF